This entry describes one TCR beta chain. From germline, CDR1 is SGHNT and CDR2 YENEEA. J lost 2 bases, V lost 8 bases, and 1 base had no gene match. CDR3 length equals 13 residues. This entry belongs to a study of control samples from healthy donors and cancer patients. This table comes from immunoSEQ multiplex PCR, and its TCRdb copy is limited to in-frame clones, with some not included. The data hold around 120,000 clones, with roughly 88% observed a single time. This TCR came from a man aged 40-49 years in good health. The chain employs TRBV11-3 and TRBJ2-2; TRBD2 agrees at 8 bases. Sequencing input: blood. The CDR3 spells CASGTRNTGELFF. In nucleotides, the CDR3 is TGTGCCAGCGGGACTAGAAACACCGGGGAGCTGTTTTTT.